The present TCR beta chain was sequenced within a study of response to subunit inactivated influenza vaccine (dated by TCRdb to 2016 to 2019). In the study overall: The study used deep quantitative T cell receptor repertoire profiling to track responses to a trivalent subunit inactivated influenza vaccine.

The CDR3 measures 15 amino acids from cysteine to phenylalanine. Kept here is only the CDR3 DNA, which spans 45 bases and is read in frame from base 1. The germline V and J ends show losses of 5 bases and 2 bases respectively, and no gene match explains 9 bases of the junction. From a lookup of the germline V gene (reference sequence), CDR1 and CDR2 are DFQATT and SNEGSKA. What the work shows at the level of the full study, not this receptor alone: According to the authors, only a limited number of new T cells may be recruited by each seasonal influenza vaccination.

The method behind the library was RT-PCR. The sequencer listed for this sample is Illumina HiSeq 2500. Using fastp trimming at Q25 and MiXCR clonotype assembly, TCRdb reanalyzed the public sequencing data and kept in-frame beta chains. Each CDR3 protein gets just one entry, which takes the most common genes and DNA from the rows behind it. The sample data list hundreds of thousands of distinct CDR3 sequences, and 13% to 15% of these were observed just once. 7.5% to 8% of the sample is in the top ten clones. About this clonotype itself: Its antigen remains unidentified. No base-level quality is on record; no much larger clone is a single base apart.

The material sequenced was PBMCs from blood, taken roughly 15 days before vaccination. The TCR was taken from a middle-aged man who received an inactivated influenza vaccine. Donor details come from another sample of the same person, matched by shared clones. The chain links TRBV20-1 with TRBJ2-1; 7 bases in the junction line up with TRBD2. This receptor has the CDR3 CSALRWLAAYNEQFF. The DNA sequence reads TGCAGTGCTCTTAGATGGCTAGCGGCCTACAATGAGCAGTTCTTC.